What follows are 29 T cell receptor beta chains derived from one specimen sequenced in a study of shared clonotypes between healthy human individuals. It was CD45RO-negative cells, positively selected for CCR7, that made up naive CD8 cells, with terminally differentiated effector memory CD45RA+ cells excluded. The assay was immunoSEQ multiplex PCR, and TCRdb's table has in-frame clones only and misses some. The table has around 1,900,000 clones, 80% to 95% seen once. The specimen was naive CD8+ T cells from PBMCs. The receptors derive from a man in his late teens or twenties in good health. Some clones in this sample may be carry-over from other donors' samples.

This chain links TRBV9 with TRBJ2-3, with 7 nucleotides matching TRBD2. This CDR3 spans 16 amino acids. V gave up 0 bases and J gave up 5 bases; unmatched junction bases: 9. The germline gives CDR1 SGDLS, CDR2 YYNGEE. The CDR3 reads CASSVEWGGLEDTQYF. The DNA of the CDR3 is TGTGCCAGCAGCGTAGAATGGGGGGGATTGGAAGATACGCAGTATTTT. The full variable domain, its missing parts supplied by reference TRBV9 and TRBJ2-3, is DSGVTQTPKHLITATGQRVTLRCSPRSGDLSVYWYQQSLDQGLQFLIQYYNGEERAKGNILERFSAQQFPDLHSELNLSSLELGDSALYFCASSVEWGGLEDTQYFGPGTRLTVL.

This chain's CDR3 is CASSPRAGTDTQYF. CDR3 sequence (DNA): TGTGCCAGCAGCCCGAGAGCGGGAACAGATACGCAGTATTTT. The chain has TRBV28 and TRBJ2-3; TRBD2 matches 7 bases. Germline CDR1 and CDR2: MDHEN and SYDVKM. There are 14 residues in the CDR3. The trim removed 6 bases at V and 3 bases at J, leaving 6 bases unmatched. Looking up the rest from reference TRBV28 and TRBJ2-3 gives the full variable domain: DVKVTQSSRYLVKRTGEKVFLECVQDMDHENMFWYRQDPGLGLRLIYFSYDVKMKEKGDIPEGYSVSREKKERFSLILESASTNQTSMYLCASSPRAGTDTQYFGPGTRLTVL.

The genes are TRBV28 and TRBJ1-5, with D perhaps matching TRBD1 (6 bases). Per germline, CDR1 MDHEN and CDR2 SYDVKM. This CDR3 region has 12 residues. V was pared by 6 bases and J by 8 bases, with 11 bases between. CDR3 bases: TGTGCCAGCAGACTTACAGGGAAGCCCCAGCATTTT. It translates to CASRLTGKPQHF.

This clone was found many times. This rearrangement joins TRBV18 to TRBJ2-2, with 8 bases fitting TRBD1. CDR1 is KGHSH and CDR2 is LQKENI in the germline V gene. V trimming: 3 bases; J trimming: 7 bases; junction bases outside the gene matches: 13. The CDR3 is 17 amino acids. CDR3 protein: CASSPKDRASRFGELFF. The CDR3 bases are TGTGCCAGCTCACCGAAGGACAGGGCGTCAAGGTTCGGGGAGCTGTTTTTT.

Here the CDR3 reads CASSLTRNEQFF. The CDR3 DNA follows: TGTGCCAGCAGCTTGACGAGGAATGAGCAGTTCTTC. The V and J genes are TRBV5-6 and TRBJ2-1; no firm D call. V was shortened by 1 base and J by 7 bases, with 6 bases between the two germline ends. The CDR3 spans 12 residues. The germline V gene encodes CDR1 SGHDT and CDR2 YYEEEE.

V is TRBV21-1 and J is TRBJ1-5. TRBV21-1 represents a pseudogene. The CDR3 has 12 residues. This CDR3 is CASSKASQPQHF. CDR3 sequence (DNA): TGTGCCAGCAGCAAAGCATCGCAGCCCCAGCATTTT.

V gene TRBV7-6 combines with J gene TRBJ2-1; 8 bases are a match to TRBD1. This CDR3 has 17 residues. Germline V gives CDR1 SGHVS, CDR2 FNYEAQ. J lost 3 bases, V lost 3 bases, and 10 bases had no gene match. CDR3 nucleotide sequence: TGTGCCAGCAGCTTGCAGGACAGGGTTGGGATCTACAATGAGCAGTTCTTC. It encodes CASSLQDRVGIYNEQFF. Based on the CDR3 plus reference TRBV7-6 and TRBJ2-1, the full variable domain is GAGVSQSPRYKVTKRGQDVALRCDPISGHVSLYWYRQALGQGPEFLTYFNYEAQQDKSGLPNDRFSAERPEGSISTLTIQRTEQRDSAMYRCASSLQDRVGIYNEQFFGPGTRLTVL.

V is TRBV10-3 and J is TRBJ1-3; weak D call: TRBD1 (5 bases). Trimming pared 3 bases from V and 2 bases from J, leaving 14 bases between. Looked up from germline, CDR1 is ENHRY and CDR2 is SYGVKD. This CDR3 comprises 16 residues. The CDR3 region has the DNA TGTGCCATCAGTGATCTCCCTGGGGACCCTGGAAACACCATATATTTT. The encoded protein is CAISDLPGDPGNTIYF.

The V call is TRBV29-1, the J call TRBJ2-1; maybe TRBD2 (6 bases). CDR1 and CDR2 (germline): SQVTM, ANQGSEA. The CDR3 runs to 15 residues. The V end was cut by 1 base, the J end by 8 bases, with 18 bases between. The CDR3 loop is CSVEGGIYVGDEQFF. CDR3 coding DNA: TGCAGCGTTGAAGGCGGGATATACGTCGGCGATGAGCAGTTCTTC.

This clone has a handful of counts. This rearrangement joins TRBV19 to TRBJ1-2, with unresolved D. Germline lookup yields CDR1 LNHDA and CDR2 SQIVND (reference sequence). Trimming removed 3 bases at V and 4 bases at J, with 9 bases between. This CDR3 spans 13 amino acids. The CDR3 loop reads CASSIQLLYGYTF. In nucleotides, the CDR3 is TGTGCCAGTAGTATTCAACTACTCTATGGCTACACCTTC.

A note on this clone: Additional DNA sequences in this sample encode the identical CDR3. The chain combines TRBV6-5 with TRBJ1-2; 7 bases agree with TRBD1. The trim removed 0 bases at V and 8 bases at J, leaving 6 bases unmatched. The CDR3 extends over 14 amino acids. Germline lookup yields CDR1 MNHEY and CDR2 SVGAGI. The CDR3 sequence is CASSYSEGARGYTF. DNA for the CDR3: TGTGCCAGCAGTTACTCGGAGGGGGCACGGGGCTACACCTTC.

The rearrangement uses TRBV7-6 and TRBJ1-3, with 7 positions matching TRBD1. There are 20 residues in the CDR3. J was trimmed by 4 bases and V by 4 bases; bases with no gene match: 22. CDR1 and CDR2 from the germline V gene are SGHVS and FNYEAQ. DNA of the CDR3: TGTGCCAGCAGCTCTCTAACCCTTAGGACAGGCGAACTCGAGGGAAACACCATATATTTT. As protein: CASSSLTLRTGELEGNTIYF.

The table lists this clone with a count of one. The rearrangement joins TRBV5-8 to TRBJ2-7; 13 bases are shared with TRBD2. Germline CDR1 SGHTS, CDR2 YDEGEE. This CDR3 region has 15 residues. V dropped 4 bases and J dropped 6; count of bases not matched to a gene: 7. CDR3 nucleotides: TGTGCCAGCAGCACCTGGACTAGCGGGAGCAGCGAGCAGTACTTC. Its protein is CASSTWTSGSSEQYF.

The chain couples TRBV4-1 to TRBJ2-5, with D perhaps matching TRBD2 (6 bases). The CDR3 runs to 17 residues. Germline CDR1 reads MGHRA; CDR2 reads YSYEKL. The V end was cut by 4 bases, the J end by 7 bases, with 25 bases between. The CDR3: CASSPKVGSGPLGTQYF. The CDR3 DNA reads as TGCGCCAGCAGCCCGAAAGTCGGTAGCGGCCCGCTGGGGACCCAGTACTTC.

The chain uses TRBV19 and TRBJ1-2; D unresolved. V was trimmed by 3 bases and J by 0 bases, leaving 8 bases between them. Looked up from germline, CDR1 is LNHDA and CDR2 is SQIVND (reference sequence). The CDR3 is 14 amino acids. The CDR3 reads CASSISYANYGYTF. Written as DNA, the CDR3 is TGTGCCAGTAGTATTTCCTATGCTAACTATGGCTACACCTTC.

The rearrangement joins TRBV11-2 to TRBJ1-3; 8 nucleotides line up with TRBD1. The V and J ends lost 0 bases and 2 bases, in that order; junction bases with no gene match: 3. CDR1 SGHAT and CDR2 FQNNGV come from the germline V gene. CDR3 length: 16 residues. The CDR3, as DNA: TGTGCCAGCAGCTTAGATCGGACAGGGACTGGAAACACCATATATTTT. Translated: CASSLDRTGTGNTIYF.

The chain recombines TRBV7-2 with TRBJ1-1; D not resolved. V lost 4 bases to trimming and J lost 8 bases, with 11 bases between them. This CDR3 comprises 12 residues. Looked up from germline, CDR1 is SGHTA and CDR2 is FQGNSA. This chain's CDR3 is CASSSRAAEAFF. In DNA, the CDR3 is TGTGCCAGCAGCTCCCGGGCTGCCGAAGCTTTCTTT.

DNA of the CDR3: TGTGCCAGCAGTTTTTCAGGGGTGAGGGGAGATACGCAGTATTTT. The encoded protein is CASSFSGVRGDTQYF. The chain carries TRBV6-5 and TRBJ2-3, with D maybe TRBD1 (6 bases). Germline V lookup: CDR1 MNHEY, CDR2 SVGAGI. There are 15 residues in the CDR3. Deletions cut 4 bases from V and 5 bases from J, with 16 bases between.

This chain joins TRBV27 and TRBJ2-5; 7 nucleotides match TRBD2. The CDR3 totals 16 residues. The ends lost 5 bases at V and 1 base at J; junction bases unmatched: 10. Germline assignment: CDR1 MNHEY and CDR2 SMNVEV (reference sequence). The CDR3 nucleotides read TGTGCCAGCAGTACCGTCTCTCTAGCGGTCCAAGAGACCCAGTACTTC. Its translation is CASSTVSLAVQETQYF.

V is TRBV6-5 and J is TRBJ2-2; 7 nucleotides match TRBD1. This CDR3 comprises 14 residues. Germline V gives CDR1 MNHEY, CDR2 SVGAGI. Unmatched junction bases numbered 9, after V lost 7 bases and J lost 7 bases. CDR3 nucleotide sequence: TGTGCCAGCACTATGGACAGGAATAACGGGGAGCTGTTTTTT. Protein product: CASTMDRNNGELFF.

Only one count was recorded for this clone. The rearrangement joins TRBV6-6 to TRBJ2-7; the match to TRBD2 covers 8 bases. Germline CDR1 and CDR2: MNHNY and SVGAGI (reference sequence). The CDR3 is made up of 15 amino acids. V gave up 5 bases and J gave up 3 bases; unmatched junction bases: 9. CDR3 sequence (DNA): TGTGCCAGCAGTCCCCGGGATAGCGGGGACTACGAGCAGTACTTC. Protein sequence: CASSPRDSGDYEQYF.

This chain uses TRBV15 with TRBJ2-1; TRBD2 matches 7 bases. The germline gives CDR1 LNHNV, CDR2 YYDKDF (reference sequence). CDR3 size: 17 residues. Losses at the gene ends were 5 bases for V and 4 bases for J; bases not matched to a gene: 14. CDR3: CATSEGWGRASYNEQFF. CDR3 bases: TGTGCCACCAGCGAGGGCTGGGGGAGGGCCTCTTACAATGAGCAGTTCTTC.

This clone was recorded a few times. Other nucleotide sequences in the sample specify the same CDR3. The V call is TRBV27, the J call TRBJ1-5; TRBD1 is a possible D gene (6 bases). The V end was cut by 3 bases, the J end by 3 bases, with 9 bases between. The CDR3 loop spans 14 amino acids. The V gene's germline CDR1 is MNHEY and CDR2 SMNVEV (reference sequence). The CDR3 reads CASSFSGANQPQHF. The CDR3 DNA is TGTGCCAGCAGTTTTTCAGGGGCCAATCAGCCCCAGCATTTT.

V gene TRBV5-8 combines with J gene TRBJ2-2; possible D gene TRBD1, 6 bases. V lost 4 bases, J lost 10 bases, and 20 bases lay in between. CDR3 length: 15 amino acids. Germline V gene sequence: CDR1 SGHTS, CDR2 YDEGEE. The DNA of the CDR3 is TGTGCCAGCAGCATACCTTGGGGGCAAGGAGAGGAGCTGTTTTTT. Translating gives CASSIPWGQGEELFF.

V and J are TRBV9 and TRBJ1-1; 12 bases line up with TRBD1. With V trimmed by 1 base and J by 4 bases, 5 bases remained unmatched. This CDR3 has 16 residues. Germline CDR1 and CDR2: SGDLS and YYNGEE. CDR3: CASSVKAGQGATEAFF. CDR3 sequence (DNA): TGTGCCAGCAGCGTAAAGGCGGGACAGGGGGCCACTGAAGCTTTCTTT.

This clone is a singleton in its sample. The chain recombines TRBV5-4 with TRBJ2-3; 8 nucleotides match TRBD1. The CDR3 has 16 amino acids. The V gene end was trimmed by 5 bases and the J gene end by 4 bases; junction bases not matched to a gene: 12. Germline CDR1 and CDR2: SGHNT and YYREEE (reference sequence). CDR3 amino acids: CASSPPPGTGSDTQYF. CDR3 nucleotides: TGTGCCAGCAGTCCCCCCCCCGGGACAGGTTCAGATACGCAGTATTTT.

This clone was observed a single time. The chain employs TRBV5-1 and TRBJ2-1; the D is unclear. V lost 4 bases and J 0 bases, leaving 14 bases between the germline ends. Per the germline V gene, CDR1 is SGHRS and CDR2 is YFSETQ. The CDR3 runs to 16 residues. In nucleotides, the CDR3 is TGCGCCAGCAGCCCCGAGCCCGCGAGCTCCTACAATGAGCAGTTCTTC. Its translation is CASSPEPASSYNEQFF.

V and J are TRBV6-5 and TRBJ1-2; tentative D call: TRBD1 (5 bases). Germline lookup yields CDR1 MNHEY and CDR2 SVGAGI. The V end was cut by 6 bases, the J end by 3 bases, with 14 bases between. The CDR3 runs to 14 residues. CDR3 coding DNA: TGTGCCAGCAGGTTCCGGGACGGTGACTATGGCTACACCTTC. It translates to CASRFRDGDYGYTF.

The CDR3 DNA sequence: TGTGCCAGTAGTATGGTAGCGGGAGGTTCCGAGCAGTACTTC. The encoded protein is CASSMVAGGSEQYF. The chain joins TRBV19 to TRBJ2-7; 10 bases are shared with TRBD2. This CDR3 has 14 residues. The ends lost 3 bases at V and 6 bases at J; junction bases unmatched: 5. Germline values: CDR1 LNHDA, CDR2 SQIVND (reference sequence).